Listed below are T cell receptor beta chains from one sample, sequenced in a study of blood T cell repertoires in COVID-19. TCRdb's table, derived via immunoSEQ multiplex PCR, lists solely in-frame clones and lacks some. The sample consists of 200,000 to 250,000 clones, roughly 88% of them appearing once. Sequenced sample: peripheral blood. The receptors come from a man aged 18 to 29 with active or convalescent COVID-19. CDR3s include the opening cysteine and the closing phenylalanine or tryptophan. D genes are given only for firm matches. Expanded clones get a size class; other rows say once, few or many, or leave the size out.

D gene: -; clone size: -; V gene: TRBV12-5; J gene: TRBJ1-2; CDR3 DNA: TGTGCTAGTGGTTTGTTAGACAGTAACTATGGCTACACCTTC; CDR3 protein: CASGLLDSNYGYTF
D gene: -; clone size: -; V gene: TRBV2; J gene: TRBJ2-5; CDR3 DNA: TGTGCCAGCAGTGAAGCGCTGGACAGGCTGCACGGGGGTGAGACCCAGTACTTC; CDR3 protein: CASSEALDRLHGGETQYF
D gene: TRBD2; clone size: once; V gene: TRBV2; J gene: TRBJ2-3; CDR3 DNA: TGTGCCAGCAGGGGACTAGCGGGGTGGACAGATACGCAGTATTTT; CDR3 protein: CASRGLAGWTDTQYF
D gene: TRBD1; clone size: once; V gene: TRBV18; J gene: TRBJ1-2; CDR3 DNA: TGTGCCAGCACTCCAGGACAGGGATGGGGCTATGGCTACACCTTC; CDR3 protein: CASTPGQGWGYGYTF
D gene: -; clone size: -; V gene: TRBV10-3; J gene: TRBJ1-5; CDR3 DNA: TGTGCCATCAGTGAACAGGGTAAACTAGATCAGCCCCAGCATTTT; CDR3 protein: CAISEQGKLDQPQHF
D gene: -; clone size: -; V gene: TRBV30; J gene: TRBJ1-1; CDR3 DNA: TGTGCCTGGATGTTAACAGGTGAAGCTTTCTTT; CDR3 protein: CAWMLTGEAFF
D gene: -; clone size: -; V gene: TRBV4-1; J gene: TRBJ1-1; CDR3 DNA: TGCGCCAGCAGCCAAGCGAGGACTGAAGCTTTCTTT; CDR3 protein: CASSQARTEAFF
D gene: TRBD2; clone size: -; V gene: TRBV9; J gene: TRBJ2-3; CDR3 DNA: TGTGCCAGCAGCGTAGGTTTTCTAGCGGGGAGGGGGACAGATACGCAGTATTTT; CDR3 protein: CASSVGFLAGRGTDTQYF
D gene: TRBD1; clone size: -; V gene: TRBV6-1; J gene: TRBJ2-7; CDR3 DNA: TGTGCCAGCAGTGAAGGTTTCGGACAGGGGGCTTGGGAGCAGTACTTC; CDR3 protein: CASSEGFGQGAWEQYF
D gene: -; clone size: -; V gene: TRBV20-1; J gene: TRBJ2-7; CDR3 DNA: TGCAGTGCTAGTTGGTCGGTCGTGGTCATATCCTCCTACGAGCAGTACTTC; CDR3 protein: CSASWSVVVISSYEQYF
D gene: TRBD1; clone size: -; V gene: TRBV5-1; J gene: TRBJ2-1; CDR3 DNA: TGCGCCAGCAGCCTCGGGACAGTGACATACAATGAGCAGTTCTTC; CDR3 protein: CASSLGTVTYNEQFF
D gene: TRBD2; clone size: -; V gene: TRBV30; J gene: TRBJ2-3; CDR3 DNA: TGTGCCTGGACCGTGGGACTAGCGGGAACGGTGTATTTT; CDR3 protein: CAWTVGLAGTVYF
D gene: TRBD2; clone size: -; V gene: TRBV5-1; J gene: TRBJ2-3; CDR3 DNA: TGCGCCAGCAGTCCAACCCCTAGCGGGAGTACAGATACGCAGTATTTT; CDR3 protein: CASSPTPSGSTDTQYF
D gene: TRBD1; clone size: once; V gene: TRBV29-1; J gene: TRBJ1-4; CDR3 DNA: TGCAGCGTTGAAGCAGGGGACAGGGGTAAAAAACTGTTTTTT; CDR3 protein: CSVEAGDRGKKLFF
D gene: TRBD1; clone size: -; V gene: TRBV19; J gene: TRBJ2-7; CDR3 DNA: TGTGCCAGCAAGGGAGACAGGGGACCGTACGAGCAGTACTTC; CDR3 protein: CASKGDRGPYEQYF
D gene: -; clone size: -; V gene: TRBV6-5; J gene: TRBJ2-1; CDR3 DNA: TGTGCCAGCAGCCACAGGGATGAGCAGTTCTTC; CDR3 protein: CASSHRDEQFF
D gene: -; clone size: -; V gene: TRBV2; J gene: TRBJ2-1; CDR3 DNA: TGTGCCAGCTCATTACAGGGATTCAATGAGCAGTTCTTC; CDR3 protein: CASSLQGFNEQFF
D gene: -; clone size: -; V gene: TRBV6-4; J gene: TRBJ2-3; CDR3 DNA: TGTGCCAGCAGTGAACGGCCGGGGTCCACAGATACGCAGTATTTT; CDR3 protein: CASSERPGSTDTQYF
D gene: -; clone size: -; V gene: TRBV5-4; J gene: TRBJ1-4; CDR3 DNA: TGTGCCAGCAGCTCCAGGGCGGAGAATGAAAAACTGTTTTTT; CDR3 protein: CASSSRAENEKLFF
D gene: -; clone size: -; V gene: TRBV7-2; J gene: TRBJ2-2; CDR3 DNA: TGTGCCAGCAGCTGGAGGAGGCTCACCGGGGAGCTGTTTTTT; CDR3 protein: CASSWRRLTGELFF
D gene: TRBD1; clone size: -; V gene: TRBV18; J gene: TRBJ1-5; CDR3 DNA: TGTGCCAGCTCACCCGGGACAGGTATATGGCCCCAGCATTTT; CDR3 protein: CASSPGTGIWPQHF
D gene: TRBD1; clone size: few; V gene: TRBV28; J gene: TRBJ1-5; CDR3 DNA: TGTGCCAGCAGTGGGACAGGGTTGGGGCCCCAGCATTTT; CDR3 protein: CASSGTGLGPQHF
D gene: -; clone size: -; V gene: TRBV12-5; J gene: TRBJ1-1; CDR3 DNA: TGTGCTAGCCATCCCGGGGTCCCAAACACTGAAGCTTTCTTT; CDR3 protein: CASHPGVPNTEAFF
D gene: -; clone size: -; V gene: TRBV3-1/TRBV3-2; J gene: TRBJ1-3; CDR3 DNA: TGTGCCAGCAGCCTGTCCGATTCGGTAGGAAACACCATATATTTT; CDR3 protein: CASSLSDSVGNTIYF
D gene: TRBD1; clone size: -; V gene: TRBV30; J gene: TRBJ1-5; CDR3 DNA: TGTGCCTGGTCGGGACAGCTTAATCAGCCCCAGCATTTT; CDR3 protein: CAWSGQLNQPQHF
D gene: -; clone size: once; V gene: TRBV19; J gene: TRBJ1-5; CDR3 DNA: TGTGCCAGTAGTGAGGCCAGGGATCTGCCCCAGCATTTT; CDR3 protein: CASSEARDLPQHF
D gene: TRBD1; clone size: -; V gene: TRBV5-1; J gene: TRBJ2-1; CDR3 DNA: TGCGCCAGCACCCGGAAGGGGACAGACTACAATGAGCAGTTCTTC; CDR3 protein: CASTRKGTDYNEQFF
D gene: TRBD1; clone size: -; V gene: TRBV28; J gene: TRBJ1-1; CDR3 DNA: TGTGCCAGCAGTTTACTGACAGGGGGCGCCCGGGGGACTGAAGCTTTCTTT; CDR3 protein: CASSLLTGGARGTEAFF
D gene: -; clone size: -; V gene: TRBV6-5; J gene: TRBJ1-4; CDR3 DNA: TGTGCCAGCAGTTACGGGGCGGGAATGAGGTCTGAAAAACTGTTTTTT; CDR3 protein: CASSYGAGMRSEKLFF
D gene: TRBD1; clone size: -; V gene: TRBV6-5; J gene: TRBJ1-6; CDR3 DNA: TGTGCCAGCATTACGACAGGGCAGGGTTCACCCCTCCACTTT; CDR3 protein: CASITTGQGSPLHF
D gene: -; clone size: once; V gene: TRBV10-1; J gene: TRBJ2-2; CDR3 DNA: TGCGCCAGCAGTGTTGGCCGCGGAACCGGGGAGCTGTTTTTT; CDR3 protein: CASSVGRGTGELFF
D gene: -; clone size: -; V gene: TRBV19; J gene: TRBJ2-5; CDR3 DNA: TGTGCCAGTAGTATTGGGCTAGCGAAAGAGACCCAGTACTTC; CDR3 protein: CASSIGLAKETQYF
D gene: -; clone size: -; V gene: TRBV5-1; J gene: TRBJ2-1; CDR3 DNA: TGCGCCAGCAGCTTGCAGGGTAGTACGGGCAATGAGCAGTTCTTC; CDR3 protein: CASSLQGSTGNEQFF